The clone carrying this T cell receptor beta chain has a count of ten or more. Its antigen is unidentified. From RNA, the CDR3 regions of TCR beta chains were amplified and sequenced. Amplification began with first-round RT-PCR using HTBI primers, then second-round multiplex PCR was performed. MiXCR, run by TCRdb on the multiplex PCR reads, gives a single entry per CDR3 protein. The sample shows almost 400,000 distinct CDR3 sequences, about a sixth of them seen only once. CDR1 and CDR2 from the germline V gene are SGHKS and YYEKEE (reference sequence). The V gene end was trimmed by 4 bases and the J gene end by 1 base; junction bases not matched to a gene: 4. The CDR3 covers 16 residues. This sample was taken from a study of Graves' ophthalmopathy and Graves' hyperthyroidism. Study-level information: No treatment had been given when peripheral blood was collected at initial diagnosis.

General study results and limits: Distinction of ophthalmopathy from stable hyperthyroidism by a 13-signature model reached nearly 90% sensitivity and 81.08% specificity.

Ophthalmopathic donors had moderate-to-severe activity, CAS ≥3 and NOSPECS ≥4, with disease that had lasted under 3 months. PBMCs were density-gradient isolated from approximately 10 ml fresh blood. Sequencing was done on a sample of peripheral blood. This TCR was recovered from a woman under 30 with Graves' ophthalmopathy. V is TRBV5-5 and J is TRBJ2-2, with 10 positions matching TRBD2. As DNA, the CDR3 is TGTGCCAGCAGCCCGAGGACTAGCGGGAACACCGGGGAGCTGTTTTTT. This translates into CASSPRTSGNTGELFF.